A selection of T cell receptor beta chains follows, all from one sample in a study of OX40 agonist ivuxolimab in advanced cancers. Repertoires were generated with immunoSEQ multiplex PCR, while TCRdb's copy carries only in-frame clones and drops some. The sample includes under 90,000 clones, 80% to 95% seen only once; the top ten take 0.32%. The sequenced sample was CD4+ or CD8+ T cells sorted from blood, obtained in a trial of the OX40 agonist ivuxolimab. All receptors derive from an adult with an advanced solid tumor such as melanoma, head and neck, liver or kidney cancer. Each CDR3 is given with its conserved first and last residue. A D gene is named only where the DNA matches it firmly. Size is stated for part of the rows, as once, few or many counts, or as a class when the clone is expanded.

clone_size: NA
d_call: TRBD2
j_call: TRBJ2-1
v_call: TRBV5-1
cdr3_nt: TGCGCCAGCAGCACGGGGGGAGGGTATGAGCAGTTCTTC
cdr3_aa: CASSTGGGYEQFF

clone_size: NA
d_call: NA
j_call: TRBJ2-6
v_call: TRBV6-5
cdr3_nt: TGTGCCAGCAGTTATCACACTAGCTCTGGGGCCAACGTCCTGACTTTC
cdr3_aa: CASSYHTSSGANVLTF

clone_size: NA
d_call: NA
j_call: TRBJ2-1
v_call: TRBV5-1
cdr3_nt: TGCGCCAGCGGAATCGACAGGATCAATGAGCAGTTCTTC
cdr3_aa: CASGIDRINEQFF

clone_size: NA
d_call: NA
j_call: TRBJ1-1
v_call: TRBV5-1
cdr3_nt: TGCGCCAGCAGCCAACCCAGGAACACTGAAGCTTTCTTT
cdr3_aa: CASSQPRNTEAFF

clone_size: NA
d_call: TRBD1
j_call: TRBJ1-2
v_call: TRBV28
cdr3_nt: TGTGCCAGCAGTCCTACAGGGGACTATGGCTACACCTTC
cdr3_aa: CASSPTGDYGYTF

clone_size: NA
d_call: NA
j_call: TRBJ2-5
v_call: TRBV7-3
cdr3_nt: TGTGCCAGCAGTCGGTCACTCCAAGAGACCCAGTACTTC
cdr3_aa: CASSRSLQETQYF

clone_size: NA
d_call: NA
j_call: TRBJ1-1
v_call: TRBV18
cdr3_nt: TGTGCCAGCTCACCACCGATGACTCAGAACACTGAAGCTTTCTTT
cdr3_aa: CASSPPMTQNTEAFF

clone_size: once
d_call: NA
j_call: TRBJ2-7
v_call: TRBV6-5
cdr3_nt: TGTGCCAGCAGTTCCGATGGGGGTACCTACGAGCAGTACTTC
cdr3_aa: CASSSDGGTYEQYF

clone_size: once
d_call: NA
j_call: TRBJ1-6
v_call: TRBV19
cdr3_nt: TGTGCCAGTAGTGGAGGCTCCTATAATTCACCCCTCCACTTT
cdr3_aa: CASSGGSYNSPLHF

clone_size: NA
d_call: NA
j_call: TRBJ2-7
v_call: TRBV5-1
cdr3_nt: TGCGCCAGCAGCTTGTTACCGGGTGCCGAGCAGTACTTC
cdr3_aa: CASSLLPGAEQYF

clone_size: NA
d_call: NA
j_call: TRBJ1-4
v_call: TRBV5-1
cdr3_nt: TGCGCCAGCGCTCAGGCACCTAACGAAAAACTGTTTTTT
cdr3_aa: CASAQAPNEKLFF

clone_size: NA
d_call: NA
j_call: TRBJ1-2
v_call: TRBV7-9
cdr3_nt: TGTGCCAGCAGCTTAGTTGGTTATGGCTACACCTTC
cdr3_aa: CASSLVGYGYTF

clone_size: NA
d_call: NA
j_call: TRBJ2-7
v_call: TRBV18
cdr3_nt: TGTGCCAGCTCACCAAGGTCCGGAGACGGCGAGCAGTACTTC
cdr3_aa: CASSPRSGDGEQYF

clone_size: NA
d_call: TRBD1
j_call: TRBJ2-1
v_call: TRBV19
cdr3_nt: TGTGCCAGTAGTATAGGCCGGGACAGGGCTACCAATGAGCAGTTCTTC
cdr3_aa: CASSIGRDRATNEQFF

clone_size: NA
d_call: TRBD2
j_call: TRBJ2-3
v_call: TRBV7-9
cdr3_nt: TGTGCCAGCAGCCTGGGACTAGCGGGAGCTCTGGCAGATACGCAGTATTTT
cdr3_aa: CASSLGLAGALADTQYF

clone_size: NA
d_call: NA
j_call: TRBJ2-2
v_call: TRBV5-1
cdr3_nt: TGCGCCAGCGGCGTCGCGGACGGGGAGCTGTTTTTT
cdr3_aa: CASGVADGELFF

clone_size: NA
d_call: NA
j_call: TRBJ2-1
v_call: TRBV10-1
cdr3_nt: TGCGCCAGCACCTCCGGGACAGGGGCCGGAGCGGGAGGCAATGAGCAGTTCTTC
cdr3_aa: CASTSGTGAGAGGNEQFF

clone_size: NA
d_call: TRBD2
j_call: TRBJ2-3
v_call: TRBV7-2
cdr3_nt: TGTGCCAGCAGCTTAGGCGGGGGGGCCCCAGATACGCAGTATTTT
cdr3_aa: CASSLGGGAPDTQYF

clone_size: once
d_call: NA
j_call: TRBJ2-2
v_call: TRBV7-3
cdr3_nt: TGTGCCAGCAGCTTAGCGGTCGCGAACACCGGGGAGCTGTTTTTT
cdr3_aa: CASSLAVANTGELFF

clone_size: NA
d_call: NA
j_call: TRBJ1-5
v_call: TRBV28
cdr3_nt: TGTGCCAGCAGTTTATATCAGGGAGGCAATCAGCCCCAGCATTTT
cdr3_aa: CASSLYQGGNQPQHF

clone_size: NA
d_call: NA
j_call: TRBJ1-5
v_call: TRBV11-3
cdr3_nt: TGTGCCAGCAGCTTAGGGGAGAGCAATCAGCCCCAGCATTTT
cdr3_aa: CASSLGESNQPQHF

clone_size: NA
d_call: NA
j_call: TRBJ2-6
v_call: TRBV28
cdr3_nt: TGTGCCAGCAGTACCCTTGACGGGATTGGGGCCAACGTCCTGACTTTC
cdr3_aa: CASSTLDGIGANVLTF

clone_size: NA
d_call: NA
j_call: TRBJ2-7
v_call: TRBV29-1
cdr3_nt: TGCAGCGTTGAATTGGGCTACGAGCAGTACTTC
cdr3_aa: CSVELGYEQYF

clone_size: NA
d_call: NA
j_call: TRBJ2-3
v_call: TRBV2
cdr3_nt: TGTGCCAGCAGTCTCTTTTCTACCGCGGAGGCGCAGTATTTT
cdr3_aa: CASSLFSTAEAQYF

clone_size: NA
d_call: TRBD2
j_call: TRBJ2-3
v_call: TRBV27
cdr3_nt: TGTGCCAGCTTACGGCTAGCGGGGAGCACAGATACGCAGTATTTT
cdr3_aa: CASLRLAGSTDTQYF

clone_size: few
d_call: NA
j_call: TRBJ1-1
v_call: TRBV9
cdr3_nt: TGTGCCAGCACCGTACAAGGCGGACCGAACACTGAAGCTTTCTTT
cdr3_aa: CASTVQGGPNTEAFF

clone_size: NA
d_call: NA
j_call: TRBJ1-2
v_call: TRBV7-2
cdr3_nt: TGTGCCAGCAGCCCAGTCCGGGAGCCGGCCGGAGGTGGCTACACCTTC
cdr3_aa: CASSPVREPAGGGYTF

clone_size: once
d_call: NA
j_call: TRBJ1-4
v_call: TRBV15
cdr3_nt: TGTGCCACCAGCCCTGGGAAGGGGCTGGATGAAAAACTGTTTTTT
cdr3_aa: CATSPGKGLDEKLFF

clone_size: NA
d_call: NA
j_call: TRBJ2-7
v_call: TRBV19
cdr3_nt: TGTGCCAGTAGTGTCCGGGGCGGGCCAAGCTCCTACGAGCAGTACTTC
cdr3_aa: CASSVRGGPSSYEQYF

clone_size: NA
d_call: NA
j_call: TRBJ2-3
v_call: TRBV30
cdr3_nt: TGTGCCTGGAGTGCGGCGGGGCCAGATACGCAGTATTTT
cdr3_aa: CAWSAAGPDTQYF

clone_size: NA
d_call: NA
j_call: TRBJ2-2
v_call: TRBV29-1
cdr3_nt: TGCAGCGTCAGGAACACCGGGGAGCTGTTTTTT
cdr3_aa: CSVRNTGELFF

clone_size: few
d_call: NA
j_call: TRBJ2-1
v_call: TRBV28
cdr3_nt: TGTGCCGCGACCAGGGGAGATTATATAACCTACAATGAGCAGTTCTTC
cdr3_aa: CAATRGDYITYNEQFF

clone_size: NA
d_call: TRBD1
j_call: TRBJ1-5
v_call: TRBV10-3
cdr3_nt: TGTGCCATCAGTGAGTCGGACAGGGAAAATCAGCCCCAGCATTTT
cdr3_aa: CAISESDRENQPQHF

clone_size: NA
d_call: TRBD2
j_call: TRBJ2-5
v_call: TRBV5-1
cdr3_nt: TGCGCCAGCAGCTTGGCGGGGCGGGGGGACCAAGAGACCCAGTACTTC
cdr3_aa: CASSLAGRGDQETQYF

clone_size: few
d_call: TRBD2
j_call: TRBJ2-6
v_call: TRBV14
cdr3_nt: TGTGCCAGCAGCCAAAGACTAGCGAATGGGGCCAACGTCCTGACTTTC
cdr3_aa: CASSQRLANGANVLTF

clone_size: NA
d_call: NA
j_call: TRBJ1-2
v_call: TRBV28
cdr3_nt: TGTGCCAGCAACCTAGGGGGGTATGGCTACACCTTC
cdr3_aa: CASNLGGYGYTF

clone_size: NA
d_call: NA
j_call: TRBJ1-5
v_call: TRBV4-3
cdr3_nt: TGCGCCAGCAGCCAAGATGGTGGGAGGGGTAGCAATCAGCCCCAGCATTTT
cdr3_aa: CASSQDGGRGSNQPQHF

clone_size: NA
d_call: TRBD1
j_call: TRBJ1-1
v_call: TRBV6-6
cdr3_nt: TGTGCCAGCAGGTGGACAGGCAGCACTGAAGCTTTCTTT
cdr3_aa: CASRWTGSTEAFF

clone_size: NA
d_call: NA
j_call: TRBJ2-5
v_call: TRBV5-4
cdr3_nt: TGTGCCAGCAGCTTGGCGGTAGCGGAAGAGACCCAGTACTTC
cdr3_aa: CASSLAVAEETQYF

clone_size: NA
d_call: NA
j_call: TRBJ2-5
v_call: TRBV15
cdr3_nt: TGTGCCACCAGCAGAGGTAGGGACAATTGGGAGACCCAGTACTTC
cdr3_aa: CATSRGRDNWETQYF

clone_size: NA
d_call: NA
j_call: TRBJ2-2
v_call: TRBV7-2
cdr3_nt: TGTGCCAGCAGCAGCTACTCGACCGGGGAGCTGTTTTTT
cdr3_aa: CASSSYSTGELFF

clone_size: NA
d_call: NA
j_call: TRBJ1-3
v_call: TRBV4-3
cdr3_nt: TGCGCCAGCAGCCAAGAACAGGGAAACACCATATATTTT
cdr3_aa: CASSQEQGNTIYF

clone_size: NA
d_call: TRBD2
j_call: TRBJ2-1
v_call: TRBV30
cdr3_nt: TGTGCCTGGAGTGTACTCGGGACTAGCGGGGGTACCAATGAGCAGTTCTTC
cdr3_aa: CAWSVLGTSGGTNEQFF

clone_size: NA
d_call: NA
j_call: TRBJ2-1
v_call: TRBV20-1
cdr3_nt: TGCAGATTAACAGGGCCGGATGAGCAGTTCTTC
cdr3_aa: CRLTGPDEQFF

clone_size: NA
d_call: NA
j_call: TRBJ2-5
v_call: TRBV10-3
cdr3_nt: TGTGCCATCAGTCCGCGCGGGGCTCAAGAGACCCAGTACTTC
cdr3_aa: CAISPRGAQETQYF